Below, one T cell receptor (beta chain) is given with its context. Its antigen is not known. TCRdb's table, derived via immunoSEQ multiplex PCR, lists solely in-frame clones and lacks some. This table has over 100,000 clones, 80% to 85% appearing once. In germline, CDR1 is MNHEY, CDR2 SVGAGI. V was cut by 4 bases and J by 0 bases, with 9 bases left in between. This CDR3 region has 14 residues. This specimen belongs to a study of T cell clones after liver transplantation. General observations from the study: Conclusions were preliminary, with small, heterogeneous patient groups.

The sequence came from a human donor who received a liver transplant. The material sequenced was CD4+ T cells from blood, taken before liver transplant. The chain recombines TRBV6-5 with TRBJ1-1; D is ambiguous. CDR3 sequence reads: CASSSDGMNTEAFF. CDR3 nucleotide sequence: TGTGCCAGCAGTTCAGATGGGATGAACACTGAAGCTTTCTTT.